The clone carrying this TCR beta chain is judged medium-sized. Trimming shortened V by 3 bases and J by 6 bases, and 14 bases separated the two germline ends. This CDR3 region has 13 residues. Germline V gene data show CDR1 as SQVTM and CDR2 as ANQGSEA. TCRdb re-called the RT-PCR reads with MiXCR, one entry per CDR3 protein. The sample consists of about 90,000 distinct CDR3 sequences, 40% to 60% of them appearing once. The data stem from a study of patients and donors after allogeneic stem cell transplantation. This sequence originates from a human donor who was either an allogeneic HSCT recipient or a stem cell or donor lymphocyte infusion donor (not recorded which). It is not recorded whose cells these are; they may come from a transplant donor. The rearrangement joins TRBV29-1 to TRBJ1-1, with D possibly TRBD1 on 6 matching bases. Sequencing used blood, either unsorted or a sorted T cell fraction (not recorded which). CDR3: CSVEWGGRAEAFF. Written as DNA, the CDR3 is TGCAGCGTTGAGTGGGGGGGGCGTGCTGAAGCTTTCTTT. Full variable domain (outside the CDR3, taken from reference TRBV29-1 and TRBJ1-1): SAVISQKPSRDICQRGTSLTIQCQVDSQVTMMFWYRQQPGQSLTLIATANQGSEATYESGFVIDKFPISRPNLTFSTLTVSNMSPEDSSIYLCSVEWGGRAEAFFGQGTRLTVV.